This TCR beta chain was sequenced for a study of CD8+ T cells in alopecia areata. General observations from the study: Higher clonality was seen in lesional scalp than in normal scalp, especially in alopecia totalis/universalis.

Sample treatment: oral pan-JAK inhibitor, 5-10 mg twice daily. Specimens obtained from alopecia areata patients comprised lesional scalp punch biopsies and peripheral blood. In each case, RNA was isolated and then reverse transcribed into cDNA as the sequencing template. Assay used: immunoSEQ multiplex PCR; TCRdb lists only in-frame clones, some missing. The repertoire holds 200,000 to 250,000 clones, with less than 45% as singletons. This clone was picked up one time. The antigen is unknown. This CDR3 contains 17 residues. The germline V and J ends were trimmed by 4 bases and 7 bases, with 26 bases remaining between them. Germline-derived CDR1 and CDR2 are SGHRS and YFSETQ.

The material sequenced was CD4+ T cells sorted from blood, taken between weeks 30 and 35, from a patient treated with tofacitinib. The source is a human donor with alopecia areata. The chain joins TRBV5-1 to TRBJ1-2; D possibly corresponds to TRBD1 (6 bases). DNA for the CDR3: TGCGCCAGCAGCCGAGAGGCCCATGGGGGCGGCGCTAGTGGCTACACCTTC. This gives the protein CASSREAHGGGASGYTF.